The 25 T cell receptor beta chains listed next were all sequenced from one sample in a study of T cell responses to AZD1222 COVID-19 vaccine. Measured with immunoSEQ multiplex PCR; TCRdb has only the in-frame clones, and not every one. The sample lists over 140,000 clones; over 85% were seen once. The sample here was peripheral blood, taken on day 0 of AZD1222 vaccination. The receptors derive from an adult in good health.

The chain uses TRBV28 and TRBJ2-5; 7 nucleotides line up with TRBD2. V shed 5 bases, J shed 0 bases, and the junction held 9 bases outside the gene matches. Germline lookup yields CDR1 MDHEN and CDR2 SYDVKM. The CDR3 is 16 residues long. The CDR3 region has the DNA TGTGCCAGCAGTCCCTTAGCGGGCGCTAACCAAGAGACCCAGTACTTC. Encoded protein: CASSPLAGANQETQYF.

The V and J genes are TRBV6-5 and TRBJ1-5; D is undetermined. Trimming cost V 0 bases and J 6 bases, with 12 bases left between them. The germline V gene encodes CDR1 MNHEY and CDR2 SVGAGI. The CDR3 is made up of 15 amino acids. The CDR3 sequence: CASSYSDIISQPQHF. As DNA, the CDR3 is TGTGCCAGCAGTTACTCCGACATCATAAGTCAGCCCCAGCATTTT.

The rearrangement links TRBV19 to TRBJ1-1, with D possibly TRBD1 on 5 matching bases. There are 14 residues in the CDR3. Between the trimmed V and J ends, which lost 2 bases and 2 bases, there was a span of 9 bases. Germline assignment: CDR1 LNHDA and CDR2 SQIVND (reference sequence). The chain's CDR3 is CASSITGVNTEAFF. CDR3 DNA: TGTGCCAGTAGTATAACAGGAGTAAACACTGAAGCTTTCTTT.

This clone was seen just once. The rearrangement uses TRBV6-5 and TRBJ2-1; D possibly corresponds to TRBD2 (6 bases). The CDR3 has 15 residues. Trimming pared 3 bases from V and 7 bases from J, leaving 16 bases between. Germline V lookup: CDR1 MNHEY, CDR2 SVGAGI. The CDR3 bases are TGTGCCAGCAGTTATATGGAGGGCGGTATAAATGAGCAGTTCTTC. This sequence encodes CASSYMEGGINEQFF.

This clone appeared a single time. The chain joins TRBV15 to TRBJ2-3; D gene ambiguous. Per the germline V gene, CDR1 is LNHNV and CDR2 is YYDKDF (reference sequence). The CDR3 sequence is 13 residues long. With 0 bases removed from V and 0 bases from J, the gap between germline ends came to 1 base. CDR3 protein: CATSRESTDTQYF. In DNA form, the CDR3 reads TGTGCCACCAGCAGAGAGAGCACAGATACGCAGTATTTT. The whole variable domain, remainder taken from reference TRBV15 and TRBJ2-3, is DAMVIQNPRYQVTQFGKPVTLSCSQTLNHNVMYWYQQKSSQAPKLLFHYYDKDFNNEADTPDNFQSRRPNTSFCFLDIRSPGLGDTAMYLCATSRESTDTQYFGPGTRLTVL.

For the CDR3, the DNA is TGTGCCAGCAGCCAAGAGTGGGACGGATACGAGCAGTACTTC. It translates to CASSQEWDGYEQYF. The V gene is TRBV3-1 (or the pseudogene TRBV3-2), the J gene TRBJ2-7, with D perhaps matching TRBD1 or TRBD2 (5 bases each). This CDR3 spans 14 amino acids. In germline, CDR1 is LGHDT, CDR2 YNNKEL (reference sequence). Between the trimmed V and J ends, which lost 0 bases and 4 bases, there was a span of 10 bases.

The chain uses TRBV4-2 and TRBJ1-5; TRBD1 matches 9 bases. Trimming took 5 bases from V and 2 from J; bases not matched to a gene: 7. The CDR3 sequence is 16 residues long. From germline, CDR1 is LGHNA and CDR2 YNFKEQ. The CDR3 bases are TGTGCCAGCAGCGCGGAACAGGGGGCACGCAATCAGCCCCAGCATTTT. Its translation is CASSAEQGARNQPQHF.

This clone occurred once. CDR3 nucleotide sequence: TGTGCCAGCAGCTTAGATACCGGGACAATTTACGAGCAGTACTTC. Protein product: CASSLDTGTIYEQYF. The rearrangement links TRBV5-5 to TRBJ2-7; perhaps TRBD1 as D (6 bases). V was clipped by 2 bases and J by 4 bases, with 16 bases between them. Germline loops: CDR1 SGHKS, CDR2 YYEKEE (reference sequence). The CDR3 contains 15 residues.

The rearrangement joins TRBV11-3 to TRBJ2-2; D remains ambiguous. The germline V gene has CDR1 SGHNT and CDR2 YENEEA. The CDR3 runs to 13 residues. V lost 2 bases to trimming and J lost 6 bases, with 7 bases between them. The CDR3 nucleotides are TGTGCCAGCAGCTTAAGGGATCCCGGGGAGCTGTTTTTT. This translates into CASSLRDPGELFF.

The gene calls are TRBV5-1 and TRBJ2-7; tentatively, D is TRBD1 (6 bases). The ends were cut back, 4 bases at V and 2 bases at J, with 16 bases in the middle. The CDR3 spans 15 residues. Per germline, CDR1 SGHRS and CDR2 YFSETQ. The CDR3 nucleotides read TGCGCCAGCAGCCGAGACAGGTCAGCACCCTACGAGCAGTACTTC. It is translated as CASSRDRSAPYEQYF.

The CDR3 DNA is TGTGCCAGCAGCGCGGACAGGTCAAATGAAAAACTGTTTTTT. Translating it yields CASSADRSNEKLFF. J is TRBJ1-4 and V is TRBV6-5; 7 positions agree with TRBD1. Losses at the gene ends were 6 bases for V and 5 bases for J; bases not matched to a gene: 6. The CDR3 totals 14 residues. In germline, CDR1 is MNHEY, CDR2 SVGAGI.

This chain links TRBV19 with TRBJ2-3, with D tentatively TRBD2 (5 bases). Germline values: CDR1 LNHDA, CDR2 SQIVND (reference sequence). CDR3 size: 12 residues. Trimming took off 7 bases at V and 2 bases at J, with 7 bases between the two ends. CDR3 sequence (DNA): TGTGCCAGTAACGGGGACACAGATACGCAGTATTTT. The encoded protein is CASNGDTDTQYF.

The chain uses TRBV29-1 and TRBJ2-3; 14 bases agree with TRBD2. The CDR3 totals 16 residues. V trimming: 0 bases; J trimming: 5 bases; junction bases outside the gene matches: 4. Germline V gene lookup returns CDR1 SQVTM and CDR2 ANQGSEA. CDR3 in amino acids: CSVEDGTSGSGDTQYF. CDR3 bases: TGCAGCGTTGAAGACGGGACTAGCGGGAGCGGAGATACGCAGTATTTT.

The chain recombines TRBV10-3 with TRBJ2-7, with D maybe TRBD1 (6 bases). V was cut by 6 bases and J by 1 base, with 10 bases left in between. Germline values: CDR1 ENHRY, CDR2 SYGVKD. CDR3 length equals 13 residues. CDR3: CAISQTGSYEQYF. CDR3 nucleotide sequence: TGTGCCATCAGCCAGACAGGATCCTACGAGCAGTACTTC.

J is TRBJ1-5 and V is TRBV6-6, with D uncertain. CDR3 size: 12 residues. V was clipped by 7 bases and J by 4 bases, with 8 bases between them. Germline assignment: CDR1 MNHNY and CDR2 SVGAGI (reference sequence). The CDR3 region has the DNA TGTGCCAGCAAGGTTATGAATCAGCCCCAGCATTTT. Translation gives CASKVMNQPQHF.

The chain carries TRBV25-1 and TRBJ1-2; D is undetermined. CDR1 is MGHDK, CDR2 SYGVNS, per germline. The CDR3 consists of 14 residues. V dropped 1 base and J dropped 4 bases, with 10 bases sitting between them. CDR3 nucleotide sequence: TGTGCCAGCAGTGAATCGGGTGGTGTCTATGGCTACACCTTC. It encodes CASSESGGVYGYTF.

This clone was counted a single time. The chain recombines TRBV6-1 with TRBJ2-7; weak D call: TRBD1 (6 bases). There are 16 residues in the CDR3. The germline V gene encodes CDR1 MNHNS and CDR2 SASEGT. The ends were cut back, 3 bases at V and 3 bases at J, with 18 bases in the middle. CDR3 amino acids: CASSDSGVRFGYEQYF. The CDR3 nucleotides read TGTGCCAGCAGTGATTCAGGGGTTCGTTTCGGCTACGAGCAGTACTTC.

This clone was seen a few times. The chain couples TRBV28 to TRBJ1-2; D is uncertain. The V gene lost 6 bases and the J gene lost 5 bases, with 13 bases spanning the gap. The CDR3 runs 13 residues. CDR1 is MDHEN and CDR2 is SYDVKM in the germline V gene. As DNA, the CDR3 is TGTGCCAGCAGCCCCGGACGGCTTTATGGCTACACCTTC. Residues: CASSPGRLYGYTF.

The sample holds a few counts of this clone. The CDR3 DNA reads TGTGCCAGCAGCCAAGAGTTTCCGTCCGGGGAGCTGTTTTTT. Protein: CASSQEFPSGELFF. The chain joins TRBV4-2 to TRBJ2-2, with no clear D. V was shortened by 0 bases and J by 6 bases, with 8 bases between the two germline ends. The CDR3 totals 14 residues. From germline, CDR1 is LGHNA and CDR2 YNFKEQ.

The CDR3, as DNA: TGTGCCAGTAGTATACGCAGGCTAGATTCTCAGTATTTT. Protein sequence: CASSIRRLDSQYF. The chain couples TRBV19 to TRBJ2-3; no firm D call. The V end was cut by 2 bases, the J end by 12 bases, with 15 bases between. The CDR3 loop spans 13 amino acids. Germline values: CDR1 LNHDA, CDR2 SQIVND (reference sequence).

The rearrangement links TRBV7-9 to TRBJ2-1, with a possible D match to TRBD1 (5 bases). Deletions cut 10 bases from V and 9 bases from J, with 16 bases between. Germline lookup yields CDR1 SEHNR and CDR2 FQNEAQ (reference sequence). The CDR3 loop spans 12 amino acids. The CDR3 protein is CATARSQGEQFF. The CDR3 region has the DNA TGTGCCACTGCTAGGAGTCAGGGTGAGCAGTTCTTC.

The rearrangement links TRBV14 to TRBJ2-7; TRBD2 matches 8 bases. Per germline, CDR1 SGHDN and CDR2 FVKESK. V was clipped by 0 bases and J by 1 base; unmatched bases: 5. The length of the CDR3 is 16 residues. In DNA form, the CDR3 reads TGTGCCAGCAGCCAAGATTTACTAGCGGTTTCCTACGAGCAGTACTTC. Its translation: CASSQDLLAVSYEQYF.

This clone was observed a single time. V is TRBV7-2 and J is TRBJ2-1, with D possibly being TRBD2 (6 bases). Trimming took 0 bases from V and 5 from J, leaving 11 bases between them. Germline values: CDR1 SGHTA, CDR2 FQGNSA. The CDR3 spans 15 residues. The CDR3 DNA sequence: TGTGCCAGCAGCTTAGCGCCTAGCGCCAACAATGAGCAGTTCTTC. It yields the protein CASSLAPSANNEQFF.

This clone showed up just once. This chain uses TRBV5-1 with TRBJ2-7; 8 bases are a match to TRBD2. Germline assignment: CDR1 SGHRS and CDR2 YFSETQ. The V gene end was trimmed by 4 bases and the J gene end by 3 bases; junction bases not matched to a gene: 9. This CDR3 is built from 15 residues. CDR3: CASSPGGTSFYEQYF. CDR3 DNA: TGCGCCAGCAGCCCGGGGGGGACTAGTTTCTACGAGCAGTACTTC.

This chain uses TRBV9 with TRBJ2-3; the D call may be TRBD1 or TRBD2 (5 bases each). The length of the CDR3 is 13 residues. Trimming cost V 3 bases and J 6 bases, with 11 bases left between them. CDR1 SGDLS and CDR2 YYNGEE come from the germline V gene. The CDR3 DNA reads as TGTGCCAGCAGCGCTCCGGGGCCGGATACGCAGTATTTT. Its protein product is CASSAPGPDTQYF.